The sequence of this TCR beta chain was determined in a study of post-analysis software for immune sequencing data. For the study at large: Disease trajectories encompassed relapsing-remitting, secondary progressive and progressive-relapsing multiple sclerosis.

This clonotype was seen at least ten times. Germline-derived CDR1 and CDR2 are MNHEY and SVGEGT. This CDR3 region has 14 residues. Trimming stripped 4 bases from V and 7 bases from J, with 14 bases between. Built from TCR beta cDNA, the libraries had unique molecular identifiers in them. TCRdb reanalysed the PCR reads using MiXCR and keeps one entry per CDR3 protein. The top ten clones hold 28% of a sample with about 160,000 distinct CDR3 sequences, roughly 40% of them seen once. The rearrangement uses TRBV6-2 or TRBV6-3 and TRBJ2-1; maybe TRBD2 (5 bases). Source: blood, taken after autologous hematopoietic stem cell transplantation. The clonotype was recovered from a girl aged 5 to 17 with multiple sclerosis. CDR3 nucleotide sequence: TGTGCCAGCAGTTCGCGGGCCTCGTGGAATGAGCAGTTCTTC. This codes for CASSSRASWNEQFF.